A single sample is the source of the 30 T cell receptor beta chains below, sequenced in a study of cytomegalovirus exposure and HLA in healthy donors. This table comes from immunoSEQ multiplex PCR, and its TCRdb copy is limited to in-frame clones, with some not included. The sample includes approximately 150,000 clones, approximately 81% of them seen just once. Input material: PBMCs. Every receptor here comes from a man aged 25 to 45 in good health and CMV-seropositive.

This clone was counted only a few times. This chain's CDR3 is CASSSPPVSYGYTF. For the CDR3, the DNA is TGTGCCAGCAGTTCACCGCCCGTGAGCTATGGCTACACCTTC. V gene TRBV28 combines with J gene TRBJ1-2; D unclear. The germline CDR1 and CDR2 sequences are MDHEN and SYDVKM. V was clipped by 4 bases and J by 4 bases, with 13 bases between them. The CDR3 has 14 residues.

The chain joins TRBV28 to TRBJ1-2, with D perhaps matching TRBD1 (5 bases). V was shortened by 3 bases and J by 5 bases, with 13 bases between the two germline ends. This CDR3 comprises 14 residues. The germline gives CDR1 MDHEN, CDR2 SYDVKM. CDR3 amino acids: CASSFESDSYGYTF. The CDR3 nucleotides are TGTGCCAGCAGTTTTGAATCCGACAGTTATGGCTACACCTTC.

This chain links TRBV19 with TRBJ2-2; a possible D gene is TRBD2 (6 bases). Trimming left V 3 bases short and J 0 bases short, with 26 bases between. The CDR3 is 21 amino acids. Germline V CDR1 and CDR2: LNHDA, SQIVND (reference sequence). In DNA, the CDR3 is TGTGCCAGTAGTATCCCCGGACTATCCTATCGTCCGCCTTCGAACACCGGGGAGCTGTTTTTT. Protein product: CASSIPGLSYRPPSNTGELFF. The full variable domain, its missing parts supplied by reference TRBV19 and TRBJ2-2, is DGGITQSPKYLFRKEGQNVTLSCEQNLNHDAMYWYRQDPGQGLRLIYYSQIVNDFQKGDIAEGYSVSREKKESFPLTVTSAQKNPTAFYLCASSIPGLSYRPPSNTGELFFGEGSRLTVL.

The chain carries TRBV2 and TRBJ2-3; 11 positions match TRBD2. The V and J ends lost 4 bases and 2 bases, in that order; junction bases with no gene match: 8. CDR1 is SNHLY and CDR2 is FYNNEI in the germline V gene. The CDR3 runs to 17 residues. In nucleotides, the CDR3 is TGTGCCAGCAGTGGAGATCCTAGCGGGGGGAACACAGATACGCAGTATTTT. This gives the protein CASSGDPSGGNTDTQYF.

On this clone: At one end the junction does not follow the germline gene, possibly because of a read error. The V call is TRBV28, the J call TRBJ1-2; D unresolved. The CDR3 runs 12 residues. Germline V gene sequence: CDR1 MDHEN, CDR2 SYDVKM. The CDR3 spells CASSSPNSGYTF. CDR3 DNA: TGTGCCAGCAGTTCACCCAACTCTGGCTACACCTTC.

This chain connects TRBV13 to TRBJ2-5; D possibly corresponds to TRBD2 (6 bases). This CDR3 has 16 residues. Germline V lookup: CDR1 PRHDT, CDR2 FYEKMQ (reference sequence). Trimming removed 5 bases from V and 3 bases from J, with 19 bases in between. This CDR3 reads CASSVNNGGIEETQYF. The DNA for the CDR3 is TGTGCCAGCAGCGTCAACAACGGGGGTATTGAAGAGACCCAGTACTTC.

The sample holds one count of this clone. The chain combines TRBV30 with TRBJ2-1, with 13 bases identical to TRBD2. Unmatched junction bases numbered 6, after V lost 4 bases and J lost 9 bases. The germline V gene has CDR1 GTSNPN and CDR2 SVGIG (reference sequence). This CDR3 has 14 residues. This CDR3 reads CAWMIRLAGGEQFF. As DNA, the CDR3 is TGTGCCTGGATGATTCGACTAGCGGGAGGTGAGCAGTTCTTC. The full variable domain, with the rest looked up from reference TRBV30 and TRBJ2-1, is SQTIHQWPATLVQPVGSPLSLECTVEGTSNPNLYWYRQAAGRGLQLLFYSVGIGQISSEVPQNLSASRPQDRQFILSSKKLLLSDSGFYLCAWMIRLAGGEQFFGPGTRLTVL.

The V and J genes are TRBV11-3 and TRBJ2-1, with a tentative D call TRBD2 (5 bases). Germline V gives CDR1 SGHNT, CDR2 YENEEA. The CDR3 length is 14 residues. V gave up 6 bases and J gave up 6 bases, with 15 bases separating them. CDR3 region: CASSSGEGSNEQFF. DNA of the CDR3: TGTGCCAGCAGTTCCGGGGAAGGGAGCAATGAGCAGTTCTTC.

This rearrangement joins TRBV5-4 to TRBJ2-7; D is perhaps TRBD1 (5 bases). Germline loops: CDR1 SGHNT, CDR2 YYREEE (reference sequence). V shed 3 bases and J shed 5 bases, with 15 bases lying between them. CDR3 length: 14 amino acids. The CDR3 DNA sequence: TGTGCCAGCAGCTCCCGAAAGGGGAACAACGAGCAGTACTTC. This encodes CASSSRKGNNEQYF.

This rearrangement joins TRBV9 to TRBJ2-3, with 9 bases fitting TRBD2. The CDR3 has 15 amino acids. V was clipped by 6 bases and J by 3 bases; unmatched bases: 8. Germline CDR1 SGDLS, CDR2 YYNGEE. CDR3 bases: TGTGCCAGCACCAAGACTAGCGGAGAAACAGATACGCAGTATTTT. Translated: CASTKTSGETDTQYF.

The chain joins TRBV10-3 to TRBJ2-7; 7 bases agree with TRBD1. The germline CDR1 and CDR2 sequences are ENHRY and SYGVKD. This CDR3 is built from 13 residues. With 6 bases clipped from V and 2 bases from J, the junction kept 4 bases outside the gene matches. In nucleotides, the CDR3 is TGTGCCATCAGCGGGACAGACCCCTACGAGCAGTACTTC. It encodes CAISGTDPYEQYF.

A word on this clone: The sample holds other DNA sequences that translate to the same CDR3. The chain has TRBV7-9 and TRBJ1-2, with D tentatively TRBD1 (5 bases). The CDR3 is made up of 12 amino acids. Trimming removed 4 bases at V and 6 bases at J, with 9 bases between. Germline V gives CDR1 SEHNR, CDR2 FQNEAQ (reference sequence). CDR3 coding DNA: TGTGCCAGCAGCTCTCAGGGAAATGGCTACACCTTC. Translating gives CASSSQGNGYTF.

The chain carries TRBV5-5 and TRBJ1-2; 8 bases are shared with TRBD1. The V segment lost 0 bases and the J segment 1 base; nucleotides outside the gene matches: 2. The CDR3 has 15 residues. Germline assignment: CDR1 SGHKS and CDR2 YYEKEE (reference sequence). CDR3 nucleotides: TGTGCCAGCAGCTTGGGGACAGGGAATAACTATGGCTACACCTTC. Translated: CASSLGTGNNYGYTF.

The V gene is TRBV7-9, the J gene TRBJ2-7, with TRBD1 matching over 8 bases. The CDR3 totals 15 residues. Germline V gene lookup returns CDR1 SEHNR and CDR2 FQNEAQ (reference sequence). With V trimmed by 5 bases and J by 4 bases, 10 bases remained unmatched. CDR3 DNA sequence: TGTGCCAGCAGCCAAGATGGACAGGGAGGTTACGAGCAGTACTTC. It translates to CASSQDGQGGYEQYF.

This clone was counted a single time. V and J are TRBV11-2 and TRBJ2-7, with D possibly TRBD2 on 5 matching bases. CDR1 is SGHAT and CDR2 is FQNNGV in the germline V gene. The germline V and J ends were trimmed by 3 bases and 0 bases, with 12 bases remaining between them. This CDR3 has 15 amino acids. The CDR3 loop is CASSFESGNSYEQYF. In DNA form, the CDR3 reads TGTGCCAGCAGCTTTGAGTCGGGGAACTCCTACGAGCAGTACTTC.

The chain is built from TRBV5-4 and TRBJ2-3, with 8 bases identical to TRBD2. CDR1 is SGHNT and CDR2 is YYREEE in the germline V gene (reference sequence). V shed 4 bases, J shed 9 bases, and the junction held 10 bases outside the gene matches. This CDR3 spans 14 amino acids. The CDR3 protein is CASSPREGGNTQYF. In DNA, the CDR3 is TGTGCCAGCAGCCCCCGGGAGGGGGGGAACACGCAGTATTTT. Full variable domain (outside the CDR3, taken from reference TRBV5-4 and TRBJ2-3): ETGVTQSPTHLIKTRGQQVTLRCSSQSGHNTVSWYQQALGQGPQFIFQYYREEENGRGNFPPRFSGLQFPNYSSELNVNALELDDSALYLCASSPREGGNTQYFGPGTRLTVL.

A single count supports this clone. The chain recombines TRBV5-4 with TRBJ2-3; no reliable D call. The CDR3 extends over 16 amino acids. Trimming pared 4 bases from V and 2 bases from J, leaving 17 bases between. Germline loops: CDR1 SGHNT, CDR2 YYREEE (reference sequence). This CDR3 is CASSADLIIDTDTQYF. DNA of the CDR3: TGTGCCAGCAGCGCTGACTTAATTATCGACACAGATACGCAGTATTTT.

V and J are TRBV28 and TRBJ1-4; D ambiguous. The germline V gene encodes CDR1 MDHEN and CDR2 SYDVKM. V lost 6 bases, J lost 4 bases, and 12 bases lay in between. The CDR3 consists of 14 residues. CDR3 amino acids: CASSTDTGNEKLFF. Written as DNA, the CDR3 is TGTGCCAGCAGCACCGACACCGGTAATGAAAAACTGTTTTTT.

V usage is TRBV6-1 and J usage is TRBJ1-2; D remains ambiguous. Germline lookup yields CDR1 MNHNS and CDR2 SASEGT. The CDR3 runs to 12 residues. The V end was cut by 8 bases, the J end by 5 bases, with 12 bases between. The CDR3, as DNA: TGTGCCAGCGCTGAGGTCTCATATGGCTACACCTTC. Residues: CASAEVSYGYTF.

V gene TRBV5-1 combines with J gene TRBJ2-2; 11 bases map to TRBD2. This CDR3 has 19 residues. Trimming took 4 bases from V and 6 from J; bases not matched to a gene: 17. CDR1 and CDR2 (germline): SGHRS, YFSETQ. The CDR3: CASSEPPGLAVPGAGELFF. The CDR3 bases are TGCGCCAGCAGCGAACCCCCGGGACTAGCGGTCCCAGGGGCCGGGGAGCTGTTTTTT.

This clone was recorded a few times. The identical CDR3 is also encoded by other nucleotide sequences in the sample. This chain uses TRBV7-8 with TRBJ2-5; 13 bases are shared with TRBD2. The CDR3 sequence is 14 residues long. V shed 3 bases, J shed 5 bases, and the junction held 0 bases outside the gene matches. From germline, CDR1 is SGHVS and CDR2 FQNEAQ. DNA of the CDR3: TGTGCCAGCAGCTTGGGACTAGCGGGGGAGACCCAGTACTTC. Amino acids: CASSLGLAGETQYF.

The chain couples TRBV7-2 to TRBJ2-5; 15 bases map to TRBD2. With 6 bases clipped from V and 3 bases from J, the junction kept 2 bases outside the gene matches. Germline V gives CDR1 SGHTA, CDR2 FQGNSA. The CDR3 extends over 15 amino acids. CDR3 DNA sequence: TGTGCCAGCAGGGGACTAGCGGGAGGAGAAGAGACCCAGTACTTC. This encodes CASRGLAGGEETQYF.

This chain joins TRBV7-9 and TRBJ2-7, with 10 bases lining up with TRBD1. This CDR3 is 14 amino acids long. Germline V CDR1 and CDR2: SEHNR, FQNEAQ (reference sequence). The trim removed 1 base at V and 6 bases at J, leaving 3 bases unmatched. The CDR3 loop reads CASSLGTGGFEQYF. The CDR3 DNA reads TGTGCCAGCAGCTTAGGGACAGGGGGTTTCGAGCAGTACTTC.

This clone was counted between two and nine times. The chain couples TRBV7-2 to TRBJ1-6, with TRBD1 as a possible D gene (5 bases). The CDR3 runs to 14 residues. The V gene's germline CDR1 is SGHTA and CDR2 FQGNSA. V shed 1 base and J shed 13 bases, with 14 bases lying between them. The chain's CDR3 is CASSLVEGEGPLHF. The CDR3 nucleotides are TGTGCCAGCAGCTTAGTCGAAGGGGAAGGTCCCCTCCACTTT.

The chain joins TRBV4-1 to TRBJ2-3; weak D call: TRBD2 (7 bases). The CDR3 runs to 17 residues. Germline V CDR1 and CDR2: MGHRA, YSYEKL. The ends were cut back, 0 bases at V and 2 bases at J, with 15 bases in the middle. The CDR3 protein is CASSQEQGGGYTDTQYF. Here the CDR3 DNA reads TGCGCCAGCAGCCAAGAACAGGGAGGGGGATACACAGATACGCAGTATTTT.

The V call is TRBV2, the J call TRBJ1-1, with 10 bases that match TRBD1. In germline, CDR1 is SNHLY, CDR2 FYNNEI. The ends lost 8 bases at V and 3 bases at J; junction bases unmatched: 9. The CDR3 length is 15 residues. CDR3 in DNA: TGTGCCAGCCCGACAGGGGGCAGTGAGTACACTGAAGCTTTCTTT. Its translation is CASPTGGSEYTEAFF.

The rearrangement links TRBV18 to TRBJ2-5, with a possible D match to TRBD1 (6 bases). Trimming shortened V by 3 bases and J by 10 bases, and 18 bases separated the two germline ends. There are 14 residues in the CDR3. Per germline, CDR1 KGHSH and CDR2 LQKENI. CDR3 amino acids: CASSPVDKQGSQYF. In DNA form, the CDR3 reads TGTGCCAGCTCACCGGTCGACAAGCAGGGGAGCCAGTACTTC.

CDR3 coding DNA: TGCGCCAGCAGCCAAGATCAGGGGGATAATGTGGCCCAGCATTTT. As protein: CASSQDQGDNVAQHF. This chain uses TRBV4-1 with TRBJ1-5; 7 nucleotides align to TRBD1. The CDR3 runs to 15 residues. Unmatched junction bases numbered 10, after V lost 0 bases and J lost 11 bases. The germline V gene encodes CDR1 MGHRA and CDR2 YSYEKL.

The V gene is TRBV30, the J gene TRBJ1-2; D is possibly TRBD1 (6 bases). This CDR3 region has 14 residues. Trimming removed 3 bases from V and 5 bases from J, with 16 bases in between. Germline V gene lookup returns CDR1 GTSNPN and CDR2 SVGIG (reference sequence). The CDR3 is CAWSAGTTPYGYTF. CDR3 in DNA: TGTGCCTGGAGCGCCGGGACAACGCCATATGGCTACACCTTC.

In its sample, this clone was seen once. The V gene is TRBV27, the J gene TRBJ2-7; TRBD2 aligns across 7 bases. The germline V gene encodes CDR1 MNHEY and CDR2 SMNVEV (reference sequence). J gave up 1 base and V 5 bases, and 8 bases lay outside the gene matches. CDR3 length: 15 amino acids. This CDR3 reads CASSSIGGYSYEQYF. In nucleotides, the CDR3 is TGTGCCAGCAGTAGTATCGGGGGGTATTCCTACGAGCAGTACTTC.